This TCR beta chain was profiled in a study of T-cell reconstitution after alpha-beta-depleted transplantation in children. This CDR3 spans 14 amino acids. V lost 5 bases to trimming and J lost 1 base; unmatched junction nucleotides: 2. Germline lookup yields CDR1 SNHLY and CDR2 FYNNEI. Preparation of the TCRbeta library involved a method that used unique molecular identifiers. From the PCR reads, TCRdb called clonotypes with MiXCR, one entry per CDR3 protein. Altogether more than 200,000 distinct CDR3 sequences are present, approximately 9.7% being singletons, with the ten largest covering over 4.5%. There are many counts of this clonotype.

This TCR was sampled from a human donor who donated a stem cell graft to a child with SCID. V gene TRBV2 combines with J gene TRBJ2-3; 8 nucleotides match TRBD2. Specimen: PBMCs from the stem cell graft donor, collected from the stem cell graft. This CDR3 is CASSSLAGTDTQYF. In DNA, the CDR3 is TGTGCCAGCAGTTCACTAGCGGGCACAGATACGCAGTATTTT. The whole variable domain, filled in from reference TRBV2 and TRBJ2-3, reads EPEVTQTPSHQVTQMGQEVILRCVPISNHLYFYWYRQILGQKVEFLVSFYNNEISEKSEIFDDQFSVERPDGSNFTLKIRSTKLEDSAMYFCASSSLAGTDTQYFGPGTRLTVL.